The rows below give T cell receptor beta chains drawn from one sample of a study of T cell repertoires in cytomegalovirus infection. One entry per CDR3 protein results from TCRdb running MiXCR on the reads. This sample has roughly 230,000 distinct CDR3 sequences, with around 12% found just once. The specimen sequenced was PBMCs. Source of these receptors: a human donor in good health (CMV status not recorded). Some clones in this sample may be carry-over from other donors' samples. CDR3s include the opening cysteine and the closing phenylalanine or tryptophan. A D gene is named only where the DNA matches it firmly. Size is stated for part of the rows, as once, few or many counts, or as a class when the clone is expanded.

CDR3 length: 15
D gene: TRBD1
J gene: TRBJ2-6
clone size: NA
V gene: TRBV20-1
CDR3 DNA: TGCAGTGCCGGGACAGGGCACTCTGGGGCCAACGTCCTGACTTTC
CDR3 protein: CSAGTGHSGANVLTF

CDR3 length: 15
D gene: NA
J gene: TRBJ2-5
clone size: many
V gene: TRBV7-2
CDR3 DNA: TGTGCCAGCAGCCTCCCCGGGGCGATTAAAGAGACCCAGTACTTC
CDR3 protein: CASSLPGAIKETQYF

CDR3 length: 18
D gene: TRBD1
J gene: TRBJ2-7
clone size: NA
V gene: TRBV4-3
CDR3 DNA: TGCGCCAGCAGCCAAGATTGGGGCGGGACAGGGGAATCCTACGAGCAGTACTTC
CDR3 protein: CASSQDWGGTGESYEQYF

CDR3 length: 14
D gene: NA
J gene: TRBJ2-2
clone size: NA
V gene: TRBV7-4
CDR3 DNA: TGTGCCAGCATCTCCGGGACATCCACCGGGGAGCTGTTTTTT
CDR3 protein: CASISGTSTGELFF

CDR3 length: 15
D gene: NA
J gene: TRBJ1-2
clone size: many
V gene: TRBV7-2
CDR3 DNA: TGTGCCAGCAGCTCAACTCGGGACGGAAACTATGGCTACACCTTC
CDR3 protein: CASSSTRDGNYGYTF

CDR3 length: 14
D gene: NA
J gene: TRBJ2-4
clone size: many
V gene: TRBV28
CDR3 DNA: TGTGCCAGCAGTACCGACAGGCTTCGGGACATTCAGTACTTC
CDR3 protein: CASSTDRLRDIQYF

CDR3 length: 17
D gene: NA
J gene: TRBJ1-1
clone size: many
V gene: TRBV19
CDR3 DNA: TGTGCCAGTAACGATCGTGGGAAGGGGGGAGTGGGCGCTGAAGCTTTCTTT
CDR3 protein: CASNDRGKGGVGAEAFF

CDR3 length: 13
D gene: TRBD1
J gene: TRBJ1-1
clone size: few
V gene: TRBV7-3
CDR3 DNA: TGTGCCAGTTCACAGGGGGCAGGCACTGAAGCTTTCTTT
CDR3 protein: CASSQGAGTEAFF

CDR3 length: 14
D gene: TRBD1
J gene: TRBJ2-7
clone size: many
V gene: TRBV6-2/TRBV6-3
CDR3 DNA: TGTGCCAGCAGGCAGTCCCGGGACAGAAGCGAGCAGTACTTC
CDR3 protein: CASRQSRDRSEQYF

CDR3 length: 12
D gene: NA
J gene: TRBJ1-2
clone size: NA
V gene: TRBV29-1
CDR3 DNA: TGCAGCGTTGAGCCAGTAACCCTCGGCTACACCTTC
CDR3 protein: CSVEPVTLGYTF

CDR3 length: 16
D gene: TRBD1
J gene: TRBJ1-5
clone size: NA
V gene: TRBV19
CDR3 DNA: TGTGCCAGTAGAGAAACCGGGACAGCTACCAATCAGCCCCAGCATTTT
CDR3 protein: CASRETGTATNQPQHF

CDR3 length: 15
D gene: NA
J gene: TRBJ2-5
clone size: few
V gene: TRBV5-1
CDR3 DNA: TGCGCCAGCAGCTTGGAATGGGGCGGTCAAGAGACCCAGTACTTC
CDR3 protein: CASSLEWGGQETQYF

CDR3 length: 13
D gene: NA
J gene: TRBJ1-6
clone size: many
V gene: TRBV6-6
CDR3 DNA: TGTGCCAGCAAGTTGAGGGTTGGATCACCCCTCCACTTT
CDR3 protein: CASKLRVGSPLHF

CDR3 length: 17
D gene: TRBD2
J gene: TRBJ2-7
clone size: many
V gene: TRBV6-2/TRBV6-3
CDR3 DNA: TGTGCCAGCAGTTACAGTTGGGGGACTAGCATGGGGAACGAGCAGTACTTC
CDR3 protein: CASSYSWGTSMGNEQYF

CDR3 length: 14
D gene: TRBD1
J gene: TRBJ2-4
clone size: many
V gene: TRBV7-9
CDR3 DNA: TGTGCCAGCAGCTCGACAGGGGCCAAAAACATTCAGTACTTC
CDR3 protein: CASSSTGAKNIQYF

CDR3 length: 16
D gene: NA
J gene: TRBJ1-3
clone size: few
V gene: TRBV4-3
CDR3 DNA: TGCGCCAGCAGCCAAGAAATAGCGGAACCTGGAAACACCATATATTTT
CDR3 protein: CASSQEIAEPGNTIYF

CDR3 length: 15
D gene: NA
J gene: TRBJ2-7
clone size: many
V gene: TRBV7-2
CDR3 DNA: TGTGCCAGCAGCTTAAGGGCCCAGGGGAACTCAGAGCAGTACTTC
CDR3 protein: CASSLRAQGNSEQYF

CDR3 length: 13
D gene: NA
J gene: TRBJ1-4
clone size: NA
V gene: TRBV19
CDR3 DNA: TGTGCCAGTAGTAGTGACGGAGATGAAAAACTGTTTTTT
CDR3 protein: CASSSDGDEKLFF

CDR3 length: 15
D gene: TRBD2
J gene: TRBJ2-4
clone size: many
V gene: TRBV7-2
CDR3 DNA: TGTGCCAGCAGCTTCCAGCGGGGGGGCAAAAACATTCAGTACTTC
CDR3 protein: CASSFQRGGKNIQYF

CDR3 length: 14
D gene: NA
J gene: TRBJ2-7
clone size: many
V gene: TRBV7-2
CDR3 DNA: TGTGCCAGCAGCACATCAACGGCAGTCCACGAGCAGTACTTC
CDR3 protein: CASSTSTAVHEQYF

CDR3 length: 13
D gene: TRBD2
J gene: TRBJ2-7
clone size: few
V gene: TRBV29-1
CDR3 DNA: TGCAGCGTTGGACTAGCGGGAGACGGCGAGCAGTACTTC
CDR3 protein: CSVGLAGDGEQYF

CDR3 length: 12
D gene: NA
J gene: TRBJ2-1
clone size: many
V gene: TRBV7-3
CDR3 DNA: TGTGCCAGCAGCTTTGGCGAGAATGAGCAGTTCTTC
CDR3 protein: CASSFGENEQFF

CDR3 length: 16
D gene: TRBD2
J gene: TRBJ2-7
clone size: many
V gene: TRBV6-6
CDR3 DNA: TGTGCCAGCAGTAGACCGACTAGCGGGGGCCCGGGGGAGCAGTACTTC
CDR3 protein: CASSRPTSGGPGEQYF

CDR3 length: 14
D gene: NA
J gene: TRBJ1-5
clone size: few
V gene: TRBV28
CDR3 DNA: TGTGCCAGCAGTTTTGGAGCAGGGTCTCAGCCCCAGCATTTT
CDR3 protein: CASSFGAGSQPQHF

CDR3 length: 16
D gene: NA
J gene: TRBJ1-1
clone size: few
V gene: TRBV19
CDR3 DNA: TGTGCCAGTAGTGATGTCGCCCGTAGCGTGTACTCTGAAGCTTTCTTT
CDR3 protein: CASSDVARSVYSEAFF

CDR3 length: 16
D gene: TRBD2
J gene: TRBJ2-7
clone size: many
V gene: TRBV11-2
CDR3 DNA: TGTGCCAGCAGCCCCTCGGGTAGAGCGGGGGACTACGAGCAGTACTTC
CDR3 protein: CASSPSGRAGDYEQYF

CDR3 length: 14
D gene: TRBD1
J gene: TRBJ2-1
clone size: many
V gene: TRBV7-2
CDR3 DNA: TGTGCCAGCAGCTGGGACAGGGGAGACAATGAGCAGTTCTTC
CDR3 protein: CASSWDRGDNEQFF

CDR3 length: 13
D gene: NA
J gene: TRBJ1-6
clone size: NA
V gene: TRBV25-1
CDR3 DNA: TGTGCCAGCAGGGCAGGGAGGGATTCACCCCTCCACTTT
CDR3 protein: CASRAGRDSPLHF

CDR3 length: 16
D gene: NA
J gene: TRBJ2-3
clone size: many
V gene: TRBV7-2
CDR3 DNA: TGTGCCAGCAGCTTAAGTGGGGACACCTCCACAGATACGCAGTATTTT
CDR3 protein: CASSLSGDTSTDTQYF

CDR3 length: 14
D gene: NA
J gene: TRBJ2-7
clone size: many
V gene: TRBV14
CDR3 DNA: TGTGCCAGCAGCGAGGCAACTTTGTCCTACGAGCAGTACTTC
CDR3 protein: CASSEATLSYEQYF